This entry describes one TCR beta chain. Its specificity is unknown. Trimming left V 8 bases short and J 1 base short, with 11 bases between. The CDR3 has 14 amino acids. The V gene's germline CDR1 is MNHEY and CDR2 SVGAGI. Assay used: immunoSEQ multiplex PCR; TCRdb lists only in-frame clones, some missing. The sample consists of approximately 180,000 clones, approximately 90% of them appearing once. This specimen comes from a study of T cell responses to AZD1222 COVID-19 vaccine. Broader study findings: Donors were mostly white British, more females; clonal diversity possibly underestimated. Repertoires were collected only later (after the peak T cell response had occurred). Dominant at 160-218 and 743-854, vaccine-associated CD4 TCRs also spanned spike.

Specimen: peripheral blood, collected 28 days after the second dose of the MenACWY control vaccine. V gene TRBV6-5 combines with J gene TRBJ2-2; D is perhaps TRBD1 (5 bases). This clonotype was sampled from an adult who received the MenACWY meningococcal vaccine as a control. CDR3 loop: CASLGVGNTGELFF. The CDR3 region has the DNA TGTGCCAGCCTAGGGGTCGGGAACACCGGGGAGCTGTTTTTT.